This T cell receptor beta chain emerged from a study of blood T cell repertoires in COVID-19. Looking at the study overall: Both acute and convalescent COVID-19 samples were obtained from the United States, Italy and Spain.

The CDR3 is 15 residues long. Trimming at V came to 9 bases and at J to 3 bases, leaving 7 bases not matched to a gene. Germline lookup yields CDR1 KGHDR and CDR2 SFDVKD. The method was immunoSEQ multiplex PCR; TCRdb's version includes in-frame clones alone and lacks a portion of them. The sample has around 360,000 clones, around 87% seen once. Seattle enrolled patients during active infection and tracked them longitudinally. The receptor was derived from a woman in her twenties or thirties with COVID-19, enrolled during active disease. The sample comprised peripheral blood. The rearrangement links TRBV24-1 to TRBJ2-1, with 10 bases identical to TRBD1. The CDR3 coding sequence is TGTGCCACCTCTACCCGGGACAGGGGCTACAATGAGCAGTTCTTC. Translated, it gives CATSTRDRGYNEQFF.